This paragraph reports one TCR beta chain. What it recognizes is unknown. The length of the CDR3 is 16 residues. The germline CDR1 and CDR2 sequences are WNHNN and SYGVQD (reference sequence). The V end was cut by 2 bases, the J end by 0 bases, with 11 bases between. The data were taken from a study of cytomegalovirus exposure and HLA in healthy donors. About the study: The study's early data release held roughly 90 million unique TCRs from HLA-typed donors. Points from the study as a whole: Later analysis identified a missense DCLRE1C variant that was linked to TCR beta V- and J-gene trimming.

The study ran its PCR with 60 Vbeta and 13 Jbeta primers. Profiling relied on immunoSEQ multiplex PCR, and the TCRdb table lists in-frame clones only, not all of them. The table lists 100,000 to 150,000 clones, 75% to 85% of them singletons. V and J are TRBV10-1 and TRBJ2-1, with D maybe TRBD2 (7 bases). The sequencing input was PBMCs. The clonotype originates from a man between 45 and 60 years old in good health and CMV-seronegative. CDR3 DNA: TGCGCCAGCAGTGAGCGGGGGGCTAACTCCTACAATGAGCAGTTCTTC. This sequence encodes CASSERGANSYNEQFF.